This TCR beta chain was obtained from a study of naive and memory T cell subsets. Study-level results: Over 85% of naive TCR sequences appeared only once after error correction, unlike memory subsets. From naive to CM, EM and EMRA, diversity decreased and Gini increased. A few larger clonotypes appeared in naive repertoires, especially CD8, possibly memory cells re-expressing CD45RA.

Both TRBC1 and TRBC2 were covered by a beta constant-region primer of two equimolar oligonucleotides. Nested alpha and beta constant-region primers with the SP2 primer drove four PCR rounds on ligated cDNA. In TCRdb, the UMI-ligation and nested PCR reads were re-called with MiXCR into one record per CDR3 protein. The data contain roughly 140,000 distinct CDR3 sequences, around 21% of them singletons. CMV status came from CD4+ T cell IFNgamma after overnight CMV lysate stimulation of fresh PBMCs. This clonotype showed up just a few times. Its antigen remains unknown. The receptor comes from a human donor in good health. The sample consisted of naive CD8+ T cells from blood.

Here the CDR3 DNA reads TGTGCCAGCAGTTACCATTACCAACAGGACATGAACACTGAAGCTTTCTTT. It codes for CASSYHYQQDMNTEAFF. The rearrangement links TRBV6-2 or TRBV6-3 to TRBJ1-1; possible D gene TRBD1, 5 bases. The CDR3 is 17 amino acids. V was pared by 2 bases and J by 0 bases, with 16 bases between. Per germline, CDR1 MNHEY and CDR2 SVGEGT.